This record covers a single T cell receptor beta chain. Germline V gene lookup returns CDR1 LGHNT and CDR2 FRNRAP. The V and J ends lost 6 bases and 4 bases, in that order; junction bases with no gene match: 5. The CDR3 is 14 amino acids. This record comes from a study of blood T cells in healthy people across ages. Alongside a J-beta primer mix, a sample-barcoded 5' primer served in a second PCR lasting roughly 7 to 11 cycles. TCRdb itself ran the 5' RACE reads through MiXCR, one entry per CDR3 protein. The sample has about 1.1 million distinct CDR3 sequences, roughly two fifths seen once. Material: blood. This chain joins TRBV12-5 and TRBJ1-1; TRBD1 aligns across 10 bases. This TCR was recovered from a man aged 18 to 30 in good health. The CDR3 coding sequence is TGTGCTAGTGGAATCGACAGGGGGCCCACTGAAGCTTTCTTT. It encodes CASGIDRGPTEAFF.